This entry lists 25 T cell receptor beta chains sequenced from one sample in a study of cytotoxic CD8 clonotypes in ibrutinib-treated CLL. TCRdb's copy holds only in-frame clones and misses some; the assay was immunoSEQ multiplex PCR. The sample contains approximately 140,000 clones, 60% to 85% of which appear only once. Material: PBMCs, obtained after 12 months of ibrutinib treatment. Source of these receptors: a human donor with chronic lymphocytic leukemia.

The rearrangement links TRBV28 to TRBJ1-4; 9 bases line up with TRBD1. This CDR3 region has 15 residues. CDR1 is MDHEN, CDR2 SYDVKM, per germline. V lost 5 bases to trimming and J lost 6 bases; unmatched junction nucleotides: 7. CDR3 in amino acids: CASSPWGQGDEKLFF. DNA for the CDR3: TGTGCCAGCAGTCCTTGGGGACAGGGAGATGAAAAACTGTTTTTT.

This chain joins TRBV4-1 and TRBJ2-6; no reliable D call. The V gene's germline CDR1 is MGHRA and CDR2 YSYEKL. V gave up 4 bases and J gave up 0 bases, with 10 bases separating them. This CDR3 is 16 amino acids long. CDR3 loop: CASSRRSDSGANVLTF. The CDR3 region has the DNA TGCGCCAGCAGCCGTCGAAGCGACTCTGGGGCCAACGTCCTGACTTTC.

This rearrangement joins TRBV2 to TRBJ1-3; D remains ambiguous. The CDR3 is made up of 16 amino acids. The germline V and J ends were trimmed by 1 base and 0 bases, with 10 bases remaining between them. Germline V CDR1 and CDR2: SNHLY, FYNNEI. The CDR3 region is CASSEGEGFSGNTIYF. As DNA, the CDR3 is TGTGCCAGCAGTGAAGGAGAAGGGTTCTCTGGAAACACCATATATTTT.

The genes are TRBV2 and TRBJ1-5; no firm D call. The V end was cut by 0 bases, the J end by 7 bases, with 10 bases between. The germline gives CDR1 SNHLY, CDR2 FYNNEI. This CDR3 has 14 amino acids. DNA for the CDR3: TGTGCCAGCAGTGAAGCGCTTCGGGAGCAGCCCCAGCATTTT. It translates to CASSEALREQPQHF.

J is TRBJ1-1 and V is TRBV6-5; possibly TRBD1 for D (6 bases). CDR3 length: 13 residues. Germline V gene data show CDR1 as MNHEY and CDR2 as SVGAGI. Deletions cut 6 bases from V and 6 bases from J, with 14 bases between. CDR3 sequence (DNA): TGTGCCAGCAGACAGGGCCTAGGCGCTGAAGCTTTCTTT. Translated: CASRQGLGAEAFF.

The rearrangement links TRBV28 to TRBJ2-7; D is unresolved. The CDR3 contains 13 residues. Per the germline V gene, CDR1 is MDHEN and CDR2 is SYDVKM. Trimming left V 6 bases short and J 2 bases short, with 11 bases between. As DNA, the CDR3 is TGTGCCAGCAGGCCCACTGTGGCCTACGAGCAGTACTTC. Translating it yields CASRPTVAYEQYF.

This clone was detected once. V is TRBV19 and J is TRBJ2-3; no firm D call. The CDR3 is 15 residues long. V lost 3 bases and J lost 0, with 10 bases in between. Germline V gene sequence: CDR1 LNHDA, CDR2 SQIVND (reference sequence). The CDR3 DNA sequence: TGTGCCAGTAGTATCAGCGCCCCTAGCACAGATACGCAGTATTTT. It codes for CASSISAPSTDTQYF.

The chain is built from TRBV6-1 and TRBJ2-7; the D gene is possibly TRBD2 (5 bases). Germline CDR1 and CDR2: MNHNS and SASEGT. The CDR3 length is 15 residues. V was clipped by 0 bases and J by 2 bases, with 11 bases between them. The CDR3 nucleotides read TGTGCCAGCAGTGAAGCGTCGGGAACCCCCTACGAGCAGTACTTC. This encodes CASSEASGTPYEQYF.

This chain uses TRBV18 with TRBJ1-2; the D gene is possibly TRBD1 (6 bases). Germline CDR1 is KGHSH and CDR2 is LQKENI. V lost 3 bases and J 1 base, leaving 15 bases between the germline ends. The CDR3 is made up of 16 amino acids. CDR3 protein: CASSPKTDSRNYGYTF. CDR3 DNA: TGTGCCAGCTCACCTAAGACGGACAGTCGTAACTATGGCTACACCTTC.

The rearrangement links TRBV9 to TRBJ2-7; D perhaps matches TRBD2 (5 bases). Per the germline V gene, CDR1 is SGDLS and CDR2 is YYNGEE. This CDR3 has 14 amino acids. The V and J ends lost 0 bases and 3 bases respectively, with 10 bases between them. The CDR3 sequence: CASSVAGENYEQYF. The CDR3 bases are TGTGCCAGCAGCGTAGCCGGGGAAAACTACGAGCAGTACTTC. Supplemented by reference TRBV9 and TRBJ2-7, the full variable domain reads DSGVTQTPKHLITATGQRVTLRCSPRSGDLSVYWYQQSLDQGLQFLIQYYNGEERAKGNILERFSAQQFPDLHSELNLSSLELGDSALYFCASSVAGENYEQYFGPGTRLTVT.

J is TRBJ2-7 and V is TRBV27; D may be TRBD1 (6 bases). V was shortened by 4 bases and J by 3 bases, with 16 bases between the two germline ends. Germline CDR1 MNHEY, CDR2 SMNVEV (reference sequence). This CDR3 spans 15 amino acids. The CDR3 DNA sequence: TGTGCCAGCAGTTCCTTGGGGGACAACTTCTACGAGCAGTACTTC. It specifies CASSSLGDNFYEQYF.

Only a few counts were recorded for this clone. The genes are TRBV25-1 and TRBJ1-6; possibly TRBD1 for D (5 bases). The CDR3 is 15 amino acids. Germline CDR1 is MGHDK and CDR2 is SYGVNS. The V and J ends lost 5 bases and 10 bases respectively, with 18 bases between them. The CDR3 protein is CASSILGRVGSPLHF. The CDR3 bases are TGTGCCAGCAGTATCCTGGGCAGGGTCGGATCACCCCTCCACTTT.

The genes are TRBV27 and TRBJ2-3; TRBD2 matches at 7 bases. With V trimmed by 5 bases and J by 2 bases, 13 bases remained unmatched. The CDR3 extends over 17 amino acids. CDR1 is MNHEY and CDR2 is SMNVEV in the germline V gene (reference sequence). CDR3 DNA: TGTGCCAGCAGTCTCGAGTTCCTAGCGGACGACACAGATACGCAGTATTTT. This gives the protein CASSLEFLADDTDTQYF.

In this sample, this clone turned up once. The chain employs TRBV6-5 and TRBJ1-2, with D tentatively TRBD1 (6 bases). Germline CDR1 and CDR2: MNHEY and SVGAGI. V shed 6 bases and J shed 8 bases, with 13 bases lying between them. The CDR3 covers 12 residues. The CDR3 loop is CASSEQGHGYTF. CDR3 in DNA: TGTGCCAGCAGCGAACAGGGTCACGGCTACACCTTC.

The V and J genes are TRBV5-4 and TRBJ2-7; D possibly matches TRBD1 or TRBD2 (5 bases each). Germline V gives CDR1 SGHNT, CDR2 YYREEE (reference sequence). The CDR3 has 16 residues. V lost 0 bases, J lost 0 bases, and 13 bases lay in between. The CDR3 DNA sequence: TGTGCCAGCAGCTTGGGAATGTCGGGACCCTCCTACGAGCAGTACTTC. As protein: CASSLGMSGPSYEQYF.

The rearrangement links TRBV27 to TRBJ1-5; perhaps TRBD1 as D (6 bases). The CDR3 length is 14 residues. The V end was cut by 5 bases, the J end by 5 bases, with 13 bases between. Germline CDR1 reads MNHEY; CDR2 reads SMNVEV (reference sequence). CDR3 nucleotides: TGTGCCAGCAGTCCGAGACGACAGGATCAGCCCCAGCATTTT. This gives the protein CASSPRRQDQPQHF.

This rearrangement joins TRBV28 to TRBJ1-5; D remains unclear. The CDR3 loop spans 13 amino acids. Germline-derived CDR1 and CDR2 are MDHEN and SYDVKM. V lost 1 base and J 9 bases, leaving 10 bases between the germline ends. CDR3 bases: TGTGCCAGCAGTTTATTAGCGGTGAGGCCCCAGCATTTT. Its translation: CASSLLAVRPQHF.

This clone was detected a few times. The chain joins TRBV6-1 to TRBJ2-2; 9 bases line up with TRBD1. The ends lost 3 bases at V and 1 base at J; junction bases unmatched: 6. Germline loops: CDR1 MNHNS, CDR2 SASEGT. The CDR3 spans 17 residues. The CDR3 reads CASSDDRGFWNTGELFF. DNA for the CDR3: TGTGCCAGCAGTGACGACAGGGGGTTTTGGAACACCGGGGAGCTGTTTTTT.

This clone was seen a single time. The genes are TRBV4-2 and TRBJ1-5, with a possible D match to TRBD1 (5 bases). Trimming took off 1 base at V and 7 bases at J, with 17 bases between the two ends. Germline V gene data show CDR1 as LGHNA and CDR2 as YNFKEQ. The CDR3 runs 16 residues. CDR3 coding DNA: TGTGCCAGCAGCCAAGGATTAGCAGGGATGGCACAGCCCCAGCATTTT. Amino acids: CASSQGLAGMAQPQHF.

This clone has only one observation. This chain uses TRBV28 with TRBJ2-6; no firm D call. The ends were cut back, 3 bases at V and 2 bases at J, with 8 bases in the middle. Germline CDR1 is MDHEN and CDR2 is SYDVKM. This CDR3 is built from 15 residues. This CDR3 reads CASSFTLAGANVLTF. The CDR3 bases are TGTGCCAGCAGTTTCACACTTGCTGGGGCCAACGTCCTGACTTTC.

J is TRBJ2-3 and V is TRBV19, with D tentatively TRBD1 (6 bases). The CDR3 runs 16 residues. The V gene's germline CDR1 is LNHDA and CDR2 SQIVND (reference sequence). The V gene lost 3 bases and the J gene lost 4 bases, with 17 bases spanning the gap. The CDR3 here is CASSMTRTGSADTQYF. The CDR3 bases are TGTGCCAGTAGTATGACGCGAACAGGGTCCGCAGATACGCAGTATTTT.

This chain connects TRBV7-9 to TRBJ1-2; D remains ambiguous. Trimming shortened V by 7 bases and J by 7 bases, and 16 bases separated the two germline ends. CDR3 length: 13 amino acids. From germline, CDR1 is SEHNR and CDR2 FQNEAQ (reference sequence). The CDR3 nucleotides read TGTGCCAGCACTCCTCGGCCAGAAAGTGGCTACACCTTC. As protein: CASTPRPESGYTF. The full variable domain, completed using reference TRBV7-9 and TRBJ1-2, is DTGVSQNPRHKITKRGQNVTFRCDPISEHNRLYWYRQTLGQGPEFLTYFQNEAQLEKSRLLSDRFSAERPKGSFSTLEIQRTEQGDSAMYLCASTPRPESGYTFGSGTRLTVV.

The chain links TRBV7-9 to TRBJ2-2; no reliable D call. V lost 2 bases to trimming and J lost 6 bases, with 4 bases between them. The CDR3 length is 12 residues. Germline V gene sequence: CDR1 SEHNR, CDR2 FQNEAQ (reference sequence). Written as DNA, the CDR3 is TGTGCCAGCAGCTTATTCTCCGGGGAGCTGTTTTTT. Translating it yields CASSLFSGELFF.

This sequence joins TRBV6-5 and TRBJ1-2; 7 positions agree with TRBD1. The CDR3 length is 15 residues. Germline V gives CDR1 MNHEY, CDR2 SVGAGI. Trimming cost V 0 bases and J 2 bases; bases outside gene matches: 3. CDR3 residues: CASSYSYRGNYGYTF. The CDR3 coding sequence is TGTGCCAGCAGTTACTCGTACAGGGGAAACTATGGCTACACCTTC.

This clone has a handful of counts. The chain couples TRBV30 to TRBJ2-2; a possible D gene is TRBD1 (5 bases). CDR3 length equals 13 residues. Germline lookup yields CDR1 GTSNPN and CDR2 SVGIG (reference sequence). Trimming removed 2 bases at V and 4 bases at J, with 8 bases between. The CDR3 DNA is TGTGCCTGGAGTATCAGGGTCACCGGGGAGCTGTTTTTT. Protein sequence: CAWSIRVTGELFF.